This TCR beta chain was recovered during a study of blood T cell repertoires in COVID-19. Background on the study: The study drew acute and convalescent COVID-19 samples from the United States, Italy and Spain. T cells, B-cell-depleted T cells, or PBMCs supplied cDNA or gDNA.

Authors' analysis steps: Estimated nucleated cell counts came from reference gene primer amplification. Repertoires were generated with immunoSEQ multiplex PCR, while TCRdb's copy carries only in-frame clones and drops some. V and J calls and clone size are copied from that table; D and trimming were computed from the DNA. The sample has some 180,000 clones; 90% are singletons. Germline V gives CDR1 MDHEN, CDR2 SYDVKM. V lost 1 base to trimming and J lost 6 bases, with 16 bases between them. The CDR3 sequence is 16 residues long. This clone was seen only a few times. The sample consisted of peripheral blood. The rearrangement uses TRBV28 and TRBJ1-5, with a weak D call TRBD1 (6 bases). This TCR was recovered from a man in his fifties with acute or convalescent COVID-19. The CDR3 bases are TGTGCCAGCAGTTTATTGTACAGGGCGGCCGGTCAGCCCCAGCATTTT. Its protein product is CASSLLYRAAGQPQHF.